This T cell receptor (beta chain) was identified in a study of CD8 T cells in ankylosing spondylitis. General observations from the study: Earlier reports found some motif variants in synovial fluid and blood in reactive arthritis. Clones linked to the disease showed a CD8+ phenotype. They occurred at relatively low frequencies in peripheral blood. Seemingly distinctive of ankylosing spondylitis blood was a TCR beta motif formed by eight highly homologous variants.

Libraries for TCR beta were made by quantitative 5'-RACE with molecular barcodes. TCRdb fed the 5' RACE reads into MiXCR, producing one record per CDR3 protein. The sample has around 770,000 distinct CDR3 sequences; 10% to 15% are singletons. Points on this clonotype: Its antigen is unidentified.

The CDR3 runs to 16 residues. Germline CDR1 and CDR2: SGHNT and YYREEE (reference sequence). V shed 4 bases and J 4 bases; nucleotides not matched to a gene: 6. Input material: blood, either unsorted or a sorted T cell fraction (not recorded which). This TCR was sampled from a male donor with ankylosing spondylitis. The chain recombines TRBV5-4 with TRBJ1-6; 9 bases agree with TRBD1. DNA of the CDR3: TGTGCCAGCAGCACCGGGACAGGGTGGTATAATTCACCCCTCCACTTT. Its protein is CASSTGTGWYNSPLHF.